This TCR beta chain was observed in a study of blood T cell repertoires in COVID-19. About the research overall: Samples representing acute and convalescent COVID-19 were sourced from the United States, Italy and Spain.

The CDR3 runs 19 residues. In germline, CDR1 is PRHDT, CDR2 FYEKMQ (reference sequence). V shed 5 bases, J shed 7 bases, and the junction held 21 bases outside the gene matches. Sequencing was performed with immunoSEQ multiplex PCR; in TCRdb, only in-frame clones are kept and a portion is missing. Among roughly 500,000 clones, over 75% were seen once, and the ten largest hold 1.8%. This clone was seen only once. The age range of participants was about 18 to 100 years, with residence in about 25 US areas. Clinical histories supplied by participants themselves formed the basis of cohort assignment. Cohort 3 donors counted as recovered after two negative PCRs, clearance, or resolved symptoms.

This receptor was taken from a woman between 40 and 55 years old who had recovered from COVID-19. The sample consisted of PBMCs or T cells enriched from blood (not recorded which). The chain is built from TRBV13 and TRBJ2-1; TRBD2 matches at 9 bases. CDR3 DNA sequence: TGTGCCAGCAGCCCTATTAAGACTAGCGGAACCTTCTTATGGAATGAGCAGTTCTTC. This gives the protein CASSPIKTSGTFLWNEQFF.